Presented here are 13 T cell receptor beta chains from one specimen sequenced in a study of T-cell memory formation after mild COVID-19 (dated by TCRdb to the early 2020s). To prepare the library, 5' RACE was applied. The sequencing machine was an Illumina NovaSeq 6000. TCRdb reprocessed the public reads (quality trimming at Q25 with fastp, clone calling with MiXCR) and kept in-frame beta chains. Records with the same CDR3 protein are collapsed into one entry carrying the most frequent genes and DNA. This sample lists nearly 350,000 distinct CDR3 sequences; over 10% were detected once. About 22% of the sample goes to the ten largest clones. Sequencing was carried out using PBMCs or a T cell subset sorted from them (not recorded which). The origin of the receptors is a man younger than 35 who had mild COVID-19 (a few samples of this study predate the infection). The sample titles of this study are shuffled in the database, so cell type and time point are left out; the donor was told from shared clones.

This clonotype was counted between two and nine times. The rearrangement uses TRBV9 and TRBJ2-3, with D perhaps given as TRBD1 or TRBD2 (5 bases each). The CDR3 runs 18 residues. CDR1 SGDLS and CDR2 YYNGEE come from the germline V gene. Trimming took 0 bases from V and 4 from J, leaving 21 bases between them. CDR3 nucleotides: TGTGCCAGCAGCGTAGAGTTCGGTGGCTCCGGGACCTCAGATACGCAGTATTTT. It yields the protein CASSVEFGGSGTSDTQYF.

The table lists this clonotype with a few counts. The genes are TRBV20-1 and TRBJ1-2; TRBD1 might be the D (5 bases). V gave up 0 bases and J gave up 5 bases, with 16 bases separating them. Germline V CDR1 and CDR2: DFQATT, SNEGSKA (reference sequence). This CDR3 region has 15 residues. Written as DNA, the CDR3 is TGCAGTGCTAGAGATCTACATACCGACAGATATGGCTACACCTTC. This gives the protein CSARDLHTDRYGYTF.

CDR3 nucleotide sequence: TGTGCCAGCGGGGAAGGCTACGAGCAGTACGTC. It yields the protein CASGEGYEQYV. The chain couples TRBV7-9 to TRBJ2-7; no definite D call. V gave up 8 bases and J gave up 3 bases, with 8 bases separating them. Germline lookup yields CDR1 SEHNR and CDR2 FQNEAQ (reference sequence). The CDR3 sequence is 11 residues long.

This clonotype has a handful of counts. The chain has TRBV6-6 and TRBJ2-1, with D possibly TRBD2 on 6 matching bases. CDR1 and CDR2 from the germline V gene are MNHNY and SVGAGI (reference sequence). CDR3 length: 14 residues. V lost 2 bases to trimming and J lost 5 bases, with 10 bases between them. The CDR3 reads CASSYGGSNNEQFF. The CDR3 coding sequence is TGTGCCAGCAGTTACGGAGGGTCCAACAATGAGCAGTTCTTC.

V gene TRBV6-1 combines with J gene TRBJ1-5, with D perhaps matching TRBD1 (5 bases). Germline values: CDR1 MNHNS, CDR2 SASEGT. This CDR3 has 13 amino acids. Trimming left V 6 bases short and J 8 bases short, with 14 bases between. CDR3 in amino acids: CASSGPPGEPQHF. The CDR3 nucleotides read TGTGCCAGCAGCGGTCCCCCGGGGGAGCCCCAGCATTTT.

The V call is TRBV4-1, the J call TRBJ1-6; D is possibly TRBD1 (5 bases). The V end lost 4 bases, the J end lost 9 bases, and 16 bases lay between the germline ends. From germline, CDR1 is MGHRA and CDR2 YSYEKL. This CDR3 has 15 amino acids. In DNA form, the CDR3 reads TGCGCCAGCAGCCCCGGACCAACCACAGGTTCACCCCTCCACTTT. As protein: CASSPGPTTGSPLHF.

This clonotype was observed a single time. The chain has TRBV5-1 and TRBJ2-7; possible D gene TRBD2, 6 bases. V was clipped by 4 bases and J by 7 bases, with 18 bases between them. The CDR3 length is 14 residues. The germline V gene has CDR1 SGHRS and CDR2 YFSETQ. CDR3 bases: TGCGCCAGCAGCCTATTCGGGGGACTGCGGGAGCAGTACTTC. It translates to CASSLFGGLREQYF.

The CDR3 spells CASSQYAGGAYNEQFF. The CDR3 DNA reads TGTGCCAGCAGCCAGTACGCGGGGGGGGCATACAATGAGCAGTTCTTC. The chain carries TRBV3-1 and TRBJ2-1; 9 nucleotides match TRBD2. The length of the CDR3 is 16 residues. Germline V gene data show CDR1 as LGHDT and CDR2 as YNNKEL (reference sequence). Unmatched junction bases numbered 7, after V lost 3 bases and J lost 4 bases.

This clonotype was seen a handful of times. The chain couples TRBV3-1 to TRBJ2-2, with unresolved D. The CDR3 loop spans 16 amino acids. Trimming removed 3 bases at V and 1 base at J, with 12 bases between. Germline CDR1 LGHDT, CDR2 YNNKEL (reference sequence). The CDR3 spells CASSHMGRQNTGELFF. The CDR3, as DNA: TGTGCCAGCAGCCATATGGGAAGGCAGAACACCGGGGAGCTGTTTTTT.

This clonotype was counted only a few times. CDR3 in DNA: TGTGCCAGCAGCCCAGAACGAGCATGGGAGACCCAGTACTTC. The encoded protein is CASSPERAWETQYF. The V call is TRBV7-9, the J call TRBJ2-5; D ambiguous. Trimming took off 5 bases at V and 5 bases at J, with 15 bases between the two ends. The CDR3 is 14 amino acids. CDR1 and CDR2 from the germline V gene are SEHNR and FQNEAQ (reference sequence).

The chain links TRBV5-5 to TRBJ2-5; TRBD1 is a possible D gene (6 bases). Trimming cost V 3 bases and J 5 bases, with 17 bases left between them. The CDR3 totals 15 residues. Germline CDR1 SGHKS, CDR2 YYEKEE (reference sequence). In DNA form, the CDR3 reads TGTGCCAGCAGCTCACAACAGGGACGGCGGGAGACCCAGTACTTC. Protein product: CASSSQQGRRETQYF.

The rearrangement links TRBV3-1 to TRBJ2-1; 8 bases are shared with TRBD1. CDR1 LGHDT and CDR2 YNNKEL come from the germline V gene (reference sequence). This CDR3 is 14 amino acids long. V lost 3 bases to trimming and J lost 7 bases; unmatched junction nucleotides: 5. CDR3 sequence reads: CASSQSDRVNEQFF. DNA for the CDR3: TGTGCCAGCAGCCAGTCGGACAGGGTTAATGAGCAGTTCTTC.

The rearrangement links TRBV15 to TRBJ2-2; TRBD1 might be the D (6 bases). The CDR3 is 14 residues long. V lost 3 bases to trimming and J lost 6 bases, with 11 bases between them. Per the germline V gene, CDR1 is LNHNV and CDR2 is YYDKDF (reference sequence). The CDR3 DNA reads as TGTGCCACCAGCAGGAGCAGGGGTTCCGGGGAGCTGTTTTTT. Translated: CATSRSRGSGELFF.